The 9 T cell receptor beta chains below were found in one sample sequenced in a study of T cells in Graves' hyperthyroidism and ophthalmopathy (dated by TCRdb to between 2018 and 2021). Library method: multiplex PCR. The instrument was an Illumina HiSeq 2000. The TCR beta CDR3 regions were amplified from the RNA transcripts. The TCR CDR3 was subjected to a first round of RT-PCR using the HTBI primer set and the Qiagen OneStep RT-PCR kit. TCRdb reanalyzed the raw reads on its own, using fastp at Q25 for trimming and MiXCR for clone calling, and kept in-frame beta chains. Rows are unified per CDR3 protein, each entry keeping the most common DNA and genes. This sample gives about 610,000 distinct CDR3 sequences in total; about 14% of them show up just once. Jointly, the top ten make up roughly 4.5% of the sample. Sequenced material: blood. These receptors were taken from a woman between 35 and 50 years old with Graves' ophthalmopathy.

This clonotype was observed at least ten times. The chain links TRBV5-1 to TRBJ1-1, with 10 positions matching TRBD1. Losses at the gene ends were 0 bases for V and 4 bases for J; bases not matched to a gene: 9. CDR3 length: 17 residues. Germline V gene data show CDR1 as SGHRS and CDR2 as YFSETQ. CDR3 protein: CASSLEGTGDPPTEAFF. The CDR3 coding sequence is TGCGCCAGCAGCTTGGAGGGGACAGGGGACCCTCCCACTGAAGCTTTCTTT.

This clonotype came up many times. The CDR3 DNA reads as TGTGCCAGCAGCTTAGGCCTAGGAGATGAGCAGTTCTTC. As protein: CASSLGLGDEQFF. The V gene is TRBV11-3, the J gene TRBJ2-1; D is ambiguous. Germline V gives CDR1 SGHNT, CDR2 YENEEA. V gave up 1 base and J gave up 8 bases, with 9 bases separating them. CDR3 length: 13 amino acids.

The sample holds many counts of this clonotype. The gene calls are TRBV30 and TRBJ1-2; no definite D call. V was clipped by 0 bases and J by 1 base, with 6 bases between them. The CDR3 spans 13 residues. In germline, CDR1 is GTSNPN, CDR2 SVGIG (reference sequence). In nucleotides, the CDR3 is TGTGCCTGGAGTGTACGAAATAACTATGGCTACACCTTC. Translating gives CAWSVRNNYGYTF.

The sample holds many counts of this clonotype. This chain joins TRBV11-2 and TRBJ2-7; no definite D call. Trimming shortened V by 5 bases and J by 6 bases, and 11 bases separated the two germline ends. The V gene's germline CDR1 is SGHAT and CDR2 FQNNGV. The CDR3 is 12 amino acids. The DNA for the CDR3 is TGTGCCAGCAGCAGTCAAGGATTCGAGCAGTACTTC. It yields the protein CASSSQGFEQYF.

In its sample, this clonotype was seen many times. The V call is TRBV6-5, the J call TRBJ2-2; 10 nucleotides agree with TRBD2. Trimming cost V 5 bases and J 0 bases; bases outside gene matches: 3. CDR3 length equals 16 residues. CDR1 MNHEY and CDR2 SVGAGI come from the germline V gene. This CDR3 reads CASSHLAGANTGELFF. The CDR3 DNA sequence: TGTGCCAGCAGTCACCTAGCGGGGGCGAACACCGGGGAGCTGTTTTTT.

The table lists this clonotype with many counts. The chain carries TRBV7-9 and TRBJ1-1; maybe TRBD1 (6 bases). V was clipped by 0 bases and J by 5 bases, with 13 bases between them. The CDR3 covers 15 residues. Germline CDR1 SEHNR, CDR2 FQNEAQ (reference sequence). The CDR3 is CASSLAPGEVTEAFF. As DNA, the CDR3 is TGTGCCAGCAGCTTAGCGCCAGGGGAGGTGACTGAAGCTTTCTTT.

This clonotype was counted ten times or more. This chain links TRBV6-2 or TRBV6-3 with TRBJ2-7; no reliable D call. In germline, CDR1 is MNHEY, CDR2 SVGEGT. V was clipped by 4 bases and J by 3 bases, with 16 bases between them. The CDR3 runs 15 residues. CDR3 coding DNA: TGTGCCAGCAGTTTTCCTCCCCAGGTTTACTACGAGCAGTACTTC. Its translation: CASSFPPQVYYEQYF.

This clonotype was seen many times. The chain recombines TRBV27 with TRBJ2-7, with a tentative D call TRBD1 (6 bases). V was pared by 0 bases and J by 2 bases, with 17 bases between. The CDR3 totals 17 residues. Germline CDR1 MNHEY, CDR2 SMNVEV (reference sequence). For the CDR3, the DNA is TGTGCCAGCAGTTTATCTTCCGAGACAGGCCGCACCTACGAGCAGTACTTC. It translates to CASSLSSETGRTYEQYF.

This clonotype was counted many times. The chain joins TRBV5-1 to TRBJ1-2; tentatively, D is TRBD1 (5 bases). The CDR3 is 14 amino acids. Germline V gene sequence: CDR1 SGHRS, CDR2 YFSETQ. The ends were cut back, 4 bases at V and 9 bases at J, with 19 bases in the middle. The CDR3, as DNA: TGCGCCAGCAGCCCAGGGACGGTCGAGATGAGCTACACCTTC. Translation gives CASSPGTVEMSYTF.